This TCR beta chain was profiled in a study of T cells in Graves' hyperthyroidism and ophthalmopathy. Findings and caveats of the study: In blood, most of the thyroid clonotypes expanded above 0.001 were also present.

This clonotype was counted between two and nine times. Its antigen remains unidentified. RNA transcripts were the template for amplifying TCR beta CDR3 regions. A set of HTBI primers served as the primers for a first-round RT-PCR of the TCR CDR3. From the multiplex PCR reads, TCRdb called clonotypes with MiXCR, one entry per CDR3 protein. Here the sample spans more than 500,000 distinct CDR3 sequences, 16% being singletons. Patients were excluded because of uncontrolled infection, other autoimmune disease, pregnancy or lactation. This CDR3 is 13 amino acids long. Germline-derived CDR1 and CDR2 are MNHNS and SASEGT. Trimming stripped 5 bases from V and 7 bases from J, with 9 bases between.

The clonotype comes from a woman younger than 45 with Graves' ophthalmopathy. Sequenced sample: blood. This chain uses TRBV6-1 with TRBJ1-6; D uncertain. The CDR3 sequence is CASSFERNSPLHF. In DNA, the CDR3 is TGTGCCAGCAGTTTTGAAAGGAATTCACCCCTCCACTTT.